This T cell receptor beta chain was obtained from a study of blood T cell repertoires in COVID-19. Background on the study: Acute and convalescent COVID-19 samples came from the United States, Italy and Spain. PBMCs, B-cell-depleted T cells, or T cells were the source of the cDNA or gDNA that made up the material.

CDR1 is MNHEY and CDR2 is SVGAGI in the germline V gene. Trimming took 5 bases from V and 1 from J, leaving 6 bases between them. This CDR3 contains 13 residues. Original analysis: The assay estimated nucleated cells by amplifying reference gene primers. Sequencing used immunoSEQ multiplex PCR; TCRdb keeps in-frame clones, though not all of them. Clone size and the V and J calls come from that table; the DNA yielded D and trimming. The profile shows over 65,000 clones, approximately 92% of them singletons. The chain links TRBV6-5 to TRBJ1-5; the D is unclear. This clonotype was sampled from an elderly woman with acute or convalescent COVID-19. The sample comprised peripheral blood. The CDR3 here is CASSTGSNQPQHF. In nucleotides, the CDR3 is TGTGCCAGCAGTACCGGGAGCAATCAGCCCCAGCATTTT.